This is a list of T cell receptor beta chains from one sample in a study of shared clonotypes between healthy human individuals. The method was immunoSEQ multiplex PCR; TCRdb's version includes in-frame clones alone and lacks a portion of them. The data show about 1.9 million clones, just over 90% seen once. The sample consisted of naive CD8+ T cells from PBMCs. These receptors came from a man aged 18 to 30 in good health. Some clones in this sample may be carry-over from other donors' samples. The CDR3 runs from the conserved cysteine through the conserved F or W. A D gene is named only where the DNA matches it firmly. Clone size is stated in some rows and not others, as once, few, many or a class when expanded.

-	TRBV7-9	TRBJ1-1	-	CASSLFAGGRMNTEAFF	TGTGCCAGCAGCTTATTCGCGGGGGGACGGATGAACACTGAAGCTTTCTTT
-	TRBV6-6	TRBJ2-7	-	CASTESGNSYEQYF	TGTGCCAGCACTGAGTCAGGGAACTCCTACGAGCAGTACTTC
TRBD1	TRBV5-1	TRBJ2-5	-	CASSWEQGAVEETQYF	TGCGCCAGCAGCTGGGAACAGGGGGCAGTGGAAGAGACCCAGTACTTC
TRBD1	TRBV19	TRBJ1-5	-	CASTGTGNNQPQHF	TGTGCCAGCACCGGGACAGGGAACAATCAGCCCCAGCATTTT
-	TRBV9	TRBJ1-2	few	CASTPQGFSYGYTF	TGTGCCAGCACCCCTCAGGGGTTTTCCTATGGCTACACCTTC
TRBD2	TRBV5-4	TRBJ2-2	-	CASGTSGSVGELFF	TGTGCCAGCGGGACTAGCGGGAGTGTAGGGGAGCTGTTTTTT
-	TRBV2	TRBJ2-7	-	CAGTGTSYEQYF	TGTGCCGGTACAGGGACCTCCTACGAGCAGTACTTC
-	TRBV28	TRBJ1-1	-	CASSLRPTVYTEAFF	TGTGCCAGCAGTTTACGACCGACAGTTTACACTGAAGCTTTCTTT
TRBD1	TRBV11-3	TRBJ2-3	-	CASSMGQGSTDTQYF	TGTGCCAGCAGCATGGGACAGGGCAGCACAGATACGCAGTATTTT
TRBD1	TRBV4-1	TRBJ2-2	-	CASSQLWTGGVTGELFF	TGCGCCAGCAGCCAACTCTGGACAGGGGGAGTCACCGGGGAGCTGTTTTTT
TRBD2	TRBV6-4	TRBJ2-3	-	CASNRTSGTGTDTQYF	TGTGCCAGCAACCGGACTAGCGGGACTGGCACAGATACGCAGTATTTT
-	TRBV28	TRBJ1-1	few	CASYWDREAFF	TGTGCCAGCTACTGGGATAGGGAAGCTTTCTTT
TRBD2	TRBV19	TRBJ2-5	-	CASSPDDSGIAETQYF	TGTGCCAGTAGTCCCGACGATAGCGGGATTGCAGAGACCCAGTACTTC
-	TRBV27	TRBJ2-7	-	CASSLRRDYEQYF	TGTGCCAGCAGTTTACGCCGGGACTACGAGCAGTACTTC
-	TRBV7-3	TRBJ1-2	once	CASSLGFEGHYGYTF	TGTGCCAGCAGCTTAGGCTTTGAGGGTCACTATGGCTACACCTTC
-	TRBV28	TRBJ2-7	once	CASAEGGGGEQYF	TGTGCCAGCGCCGAAGGGGGAGGCGGAGAGCAGTACTTC
-	TRBV19	TRBJ1-4	-	CASTPGTFNEKLFF	TGTGCCAGTACCCCCGGGACATTTAATGAAAAACTGTTTTTT
TRBD1	TRBV12-5	TRBJ2-3	-	CASGPTGPSDTQYF	TGTGCTAGTGGTCCGACAGGGCCCTCAGATACGCAGTATTTT
-	TRBV11-2	TRBJ2-7	-	CASSLNDYTYYEQYF	TGTGCCAGCAGCTTAAACGACTATACCTATTACGAGCAGTACTTC
-	TRBV7-3	TRBJ2-1	-	CASSLSEGVEQFF	TGTGCCAGCAGCTTAAGCGAGGGTGTTGAGCAGTTCTTC
-	TRBV5-5	TRBJ2-7	-	CASSWDVSYEQYF	TGTGCCAGCAGCTGGGACGTCTCCTACGAGCAGTACTTC
-	TRBV4-1	TRBJ1-5	-	CASSQGDQPQHF	TGCGCCAGCAGCCAAGGGGATCAGCCCCAGCATTTT
-	TRBV28	TRBJ1-1	-	CASSHTRARTEAFF	TGTGCCAGCAGTCACACACGGGCTAGGACTGAAGCTTTCTTT
-	TRBV5-1	TRBJ2-1	-	CASSWGAGGIRDNEQFF	TGCGCCAGCAGTTGGGGGGCCGGGGGCATTCGTGACAATGAGCAGTTCTTC
-	TRBV14	TRBJ2-7	-	CASSRGHEQYF	TGTGCCAGCAGCCGGGGACACGAGCAGTACTTC
TRBD2	TRBV13	TRBJ2-1	-	CASSQGLSDNEQFF	TGTGCCAGCAGCCAGGGACTATCAGACAATGAGCAGTTCTTC
-	TRBV7-9	TRBJ1-2	-	CASSFRTDGYTF	TGTGCCAGCAGCTTCCGGACGGATGGCTACACCTTC
TRBD1	TRBV2	TRBJ2-7	-	CASRQGAYYEQYF	TGTGCCAGCAGACAGGGGGCTTACTACGAGCAGTACTTC
TRBD2	TRBV4-1	TRBJ2-7	-	CASRDPGTRDEQYF	TGCGCCAGCAGGGACCCCGGGACTAGAGACGAGCAGTACTTC
-	TRBV2	TRBJ2-7	-	CASSEALGAVGYEQYF	TGTGCCAGCAGTGAAGCGCTTGGGGCAGTTGGATACGAGCAGTACTTC
-	TRBV7-9	TRBJ1-2	-	CASSGGGNYGYTF	TGTGCCAGCAGCGGTGGCGGGAACTATGGCTACACCTTC
TRBD2	TRBV4-1	TRBJ2-7	-	CASSPGTSVREQYF	TGCGCCAGCAGCCCCGGGACTAGTGTACGCGAGCAGTACTTC
-	TRBV28	TRBJ1-4	-	CASSFPPQLSTNEKLFF	TGTGCCAGCAGTTTTCCCCCCCAACTCTCAACTAATGAAAAACTGTTTTTT
-	TRBV5-8	TRBJ1-2	-	CASSLPGPYGYTF	TGTGCCAGCAGCTTGCCGGGACCCTATGGCTACACCTTC
-	TRBV7-9	TRBJ2-1	-	CASSSHRPLDQFF	TGTGCCAGCAGCTCCCACCGTCCCCTGGACCAGTTCTTC
-	TRBV6-1	TRBJ2-7	-	CASSGTGEQYF	TGTGCCAGCAGTGGGACGGGTGAGCAGTACTTC
TRBD1	TRBV4-3	TRBJ1-5	-	CASSQDRTGLDQPQHF	TGCGCCAGCAGCCAAGATAGGACAGGACTCGATCAGCCCCAGCATTTT